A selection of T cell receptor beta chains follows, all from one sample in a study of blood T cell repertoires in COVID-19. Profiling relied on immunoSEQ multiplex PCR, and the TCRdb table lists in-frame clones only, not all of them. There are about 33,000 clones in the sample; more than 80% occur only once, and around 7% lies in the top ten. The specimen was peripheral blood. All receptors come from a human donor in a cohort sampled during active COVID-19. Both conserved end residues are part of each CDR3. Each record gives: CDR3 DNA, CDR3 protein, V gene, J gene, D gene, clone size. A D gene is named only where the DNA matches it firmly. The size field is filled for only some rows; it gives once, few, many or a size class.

DNA: TGTGCCAGCAGTGAATTCTGGGACACGCCATGGGTACGTTCACCCCTCCACTTT
CDR3: CASSEFWDTPWVRSPLHF
V: TRBV6-1
J: TRBJ1-6
D: NA
size: NA

DNA: TGTGCCAGCAGCCCCCTGGCGGGGATCGGGACAGATACGCAGTATTTT
CDR3: CASSPLAGIGTDTQYF
V: TRBV9
J: TRBJ2-3
D: NA
size: NA

DNA: TGTGCCAGCCAACAGGGGGCGAGTACTGAAGCTTTCTTT
CDR3: CASQQGASTEAFF
V: TRBV19
J: TRBJ1-1
D: TRBD1
size: NA

DNA: TGTGCCAGCAGCGTAGGGGTGGGACAGCTAAACTCTGGAAACACCATATATTTT
CDR3: CASSVGVGQLNSGNTIYF
V: TRBV9
J: TRBJ1-3
D: TRBD1
size: NA

DNA: TGTGCCAGCAGCCATCAACTAGCGGGGGGGCAGGATGAGCAGTTCTTC
CDR3: CASSHQLAGGQDEQFF
V: TRBV4-2
J: TRBJ2-1
D: TRBD2
size: NA

DNA: TGTGCCAGCAGCGTAGCTGGGCCTGGAAACACCATATATTTT
CDR3: CASSVAGPGNTIYF
V: TRBV9
J: TRBJ1-3
D: NA
size: NA

DNA: TGTGCCAGCAGTCCCTGGGGACAGGGTGGTCAGCCCCAGCATTTT
CDR3: CASSPWGQGGQPQHF
V: TRBV6-6
J: TRBJ1-5
D: TRBD1
size: NA

DNA: TGTGCCAGCAGCCCTGCGGAAGGTCCCCAGCATTTT
CDR3: CASSPAEGPQHF
V: TRBV7-8
J: TRBJ1-5
D: NA
size: NA

DNA: TGCGCCAGCAGCTTGGCCCCTAGCTCTGGAAACACCATATATTTT
CDR3: CASSLAPSSGNTIYF
V: TRBV5-1
J: TRBJ1-3
D: NA
size: NA

DNA: TGTGCCAGCAGCTCCCCCGGGGGGTTCTCCTACGAGCAGTACTTC
CDR3: CASSSPGGFSYEQYF
V: TRBV5-6
J: TRBJ2-7
D: TRBD2
size: once